The 9 T cell receptor beta chains reported below all come from one sample, sequenced in a study of OX40 agonist ivuxolimab in advanced cancers. Clones were sequenced by immunoSEQ multiplex PCR, and TCRdb holds only the in-frame ones, with some missing. There are 68,000 or so clones in the sample; 83% occur only once, and 1.4% to 1.5% lies in the top ten. The specimen comprised CD4+ or CD8+ T cells sorted from blood, sampled in a trial of the OX40 agonist ivuxolimab. These receptors came from an adult with an advanced solid tumor such as melanoma, head and neck, liver or kidney cancer.

This sequence joins TRBV19 and TRBJ2-1; 9 nucleotides match TRBD2. CDR1 LNHDA and CDR2 SQIVND come from the germline V gene (reference sequence). The CDR3 sequence is 16 residues long. The junction had 11 bases not matched to a gene; V was cut back by 5 bases and J by 6 bases. For the CDR3, the DNA is TGTGCCAGTAGTCTGGGGGGGACTAGCAGGATCAATGAGCAGTTCTTC. As protein: CASSLGGTSRINEQFF. Supplemented by reference TRBV19 and TRBJ2-1, the full variable domain reads DGGITQSPKYLFRKEGQNVTLSCEQNLNHDAMYWYRQDPGQGLRLIYYSQIVNDFQKGDIAEGYSVSREKKESFPLTVTSAQKNPTAFYLCASSLGGTSRINEQFFGPGTRLTVL.

This chain links TRBV27 with TRBJ1-1, with D possibly TRBD1 on 5 matching bases. V dropped 5 bases and J dropped 5 bases, with 12 bases sitting between them. The CDR3 contains 13 residues. In germline, CDR1 is MNHEY, CDR2 SMNVEV (reference sequence). This chain's CDR3 is CASSPTRVTEAFF. The CDR3 DNA reads as TGTGCCAGCAGTCCAACCAGGGTTACTGAAGCTTTCTTT.

V is TRBV11-1 and J is TRBJ1-6; 7 bases are a match to TRBD1. V shed 5 bases, J shed 7 bases, and the junction held 8 bases outside the gene matches. This CDR3 has 15 amino acids. The germline CDR1 and CDR2 sequences are SGHAT and FQDESV (reference sequence). The CDR3 loop is CASSQGQARNSPLHF. The CDR3, as DNA: TGTGCCAGCAGCCAAGGACAGGCGCGCAATTCACCCCTCCACTTT.

This sequence joins TRBV2 and TRBJ1-5; possible D gene TRBD1, 6 bases. The V end lost 7 bases, the J end lost 0 bases, and 13 bases lay between the germline ends. This CDR3 is 15 amino acids long. Germline loops: CDR1 SNHLY, CDR2 FYNNEI. The CDR3 protein is CASKTGKYSNQPQHF. The CDR3 DNA sequence: TGTGCCAGCAAAACAGGGAAATATAGCAATCAGCCCCAGCATTTT.

This clone was seen more than once but under ten times. The CDR3: CASTEVRGSTDTQYF. The CDR3 DNA is TGTGCCAGCACCGAGGTCAGGGGGAGCACAGATACGCAGTATTTT. The rearrangement uses TRBV6-6 and TRBJ2-3; 7 positions match TRBD1. The germline V gene encodes CDR1 MNHNY and CDR2 SVGAGI (reference sequence). V lost 7 bases to trimming and J lost 0 bases; unmatched junction nucleotides: 7. CDR3 length equals 15 residues.

The chain couples TRBV5-4 to TRBJ1-5; D remains ambiguous. CDR3 length equals 15 residues. Trimming removed 0 bases from V and 0 bases from J, with 7 bases in between. Germline loops: CDR1 SGHNT, CDR2 YYREEE (reference sequence). The CDR3 DNA sequence: TGTGCCAGCAGCTTGGACGGCAATAGCAATCAGCCCCAGCATTTT. This encodes CASSLDGNSNQPQHF.

This clone has just a few counts. V and J are TRBV7-9 and TRBJ1-2, with 7 bases matching TRBD1. This CDR3 has 13 residues. Germline lookup yields CDR1 SEHNR and CDR2 FQNEAQ (reference sequence). Unmatched junction bases numbered 7, after V lost 4 bases and J lost 8 bases. The DNA for the CDR3 is TGTGCCAGCAGCTCAGACAGGGCGAGGGGCTACACCTTC. Translated, it gives CASSSDRARGYTF.

The sample holds a few counts of this clone. The genes are TRBV6-5 and TRBJ1-1; D is perhaps TRBD1 (6 bases). Trimming removed 5 bases at V and 2 bases at J, with 12 bases between. There are 14 residues in the CDR3. Germline loops: CDR1 MNHEY, CDR2 SVGAGI. CDR3 amino acids: CASSEGGINTEAFF. The CDR3, as DNA: TGTGCCAGCAGTGAAGGGGGGATAAACACTGAAGCTTTCTTT.

This chain joins TRBV7-6 and TRBJ1-2; maybe TRBD1 (6 bases). CDR1 is SGHVS, CDR2 FNYEAQ, per germline. V was cut by 1 base and J by 4 bases, with 16 bases left in between. The CDR3 has 16 residues. This CDR3 is CASSLVPQGIPYGYTF. CDR3 bases: TGTGCCAGCAGCTTAGTCCCGCAGGGGATCCCCTATGGCTACACCTTC.